This TCR beta chain was observed in a study of blood T cells in healthy people across ages. Alongside a J-beta primer mix, a sample-barcoded 5' primer served in a second PCR lasting roughly 6 to 12 cycles. MiXCR, applied by TCRdb to the 5' RACE reads, yields one record per CDR3 protein. The table shows roughly 800,000 distinct CDR3 sequences, with 58% occurring only once. The clonotype was recovered from a man aged 25 to 45 in good health. Specimen: blood.

The DNA of the CDR3 is TGCAGTGCCTCCCGGACAGGGGGAATTCAGCCCCAGCATTTT. Translated: CSASRTGGIQPQHF. V is TRBV20-1 and J is TRBJ1-5; 10 bases are shared with TRBD1. Germline loops: CDR1 DFQATT, CDR2 SNEGSKA (reference sequence). The CDR3 is 14 amino acids. With 6 bases clipped from V and 6 bases from J, the junction kept 8 bases outside the gene matches.